The 7 T cell receptor beta chains presented below share a single source sample, sequenced in a study of blood T cells in healthy people across ages (dated by TCRdb to about 2015). The receptor library was made with 5' RACE. Sequencing was carried out with an Illumina HiSeq 2500. A second PCR of about 6 to 12 cycles was run with a J-beta primer mix and a sample-barcoded 5' primer. TCRdb's own reprocessing of the public reads used fastp at Q25 and MiXCR and kept productive beta chains. Rows are combined by CDR3 protein, so each entry shows the most common genes and DNA. For this sample the table gives about 1.8 million distinct CDR3 sequences, of which around 48% were detected only once. The top ten clonotypes cover approximately 2% of the sample. The sample comprised blood. These receptor sequences come from a woman in her forties in good health.

The chain links TRBV4-1 to TRBJ2-7, with TRBD1 identical over 7 bases. This CDR3 comprises 15 residues. Germline V CDR1 and CDR2: MGHRA, YSYEKL. Unmatched junction bases numbered 6, after V lost 1 base and J lost 3 bases. The CDR3 sequence is CASSQGTGVGYEQYF. In DNA, the CDR3 is TGCGCCAGCAGCCAAGGTACAGGGGTCGGCTACGAGCAGTACTTC.

The rearrangement joins TRBV29-1 to TRBJ2-1, with D possibly TRBD1 on 5 matching bases. The CDR3 runs to 15 residues. Germline V gene data show CDR1 as SQVTM and CDR2 as ANQGSEA. Trimming removed 3 bases at V and 13 bases at J, with 25 bases between. CDR3 DNA: TGCAGCGTTGACGGGTTTCAGGGAAGGCCAGAGACCCAGTTCTTC. It yields the protein CSVDGFQGRPETQFF.

V is TRBV11-1 and J is TRBJ1-6; TRBD1 matches at 7 bases. The J segment lost 8 bases and the V segment lost 2 bases, leaving 12 bases of the junction unmatched. CDR3 size: 17 residues. CDR1 is SGHAT and CDR2 is FQDESV in the germline V gene (reference sequence). The CDR3 DNA follows: TGTGCCAGCAGCTTAATCAGGACAGGCGGGGTAGATTCACCCCTCCACTTT. This translates into CASSLIRTGGVDSPLHF.

The rearrangement uses TRBV20-1 and TRBJ2-1, with 9 bases identical to TRBD2. This CDR3 region has 15 residues. Trimming cost V 3 bases and J 5 bases; bases outside gene matches: 8. Germline V CDR1 and CDR2: DFQATT, SNEGSKA (reference sequence). CDR3 loop: CSARGTLAGNNEQFF. CDR3 coding DNA: TGCAGTGCTAGGGGTACCCTAGCGGGGAACAATGAGCAGTTCTTC.

The chain is built from TRBV7-2 and TRBJ2-3; no reliable D call. Trimming took off 2 bases at V and 0 bases at J, with 12 bases between the two ends. This CDR3 is built from 16 residues. From germline, CDR1 is SGHTA and CDR2 FQGNSA. In DNA form, the CDR3 reads TGTGCCAGCAGCTTAAGGCCGGGTCCTAGCACAGATACGCAGTATTTT. Its translation: CASSLRPGPSTDTQYF.

In this sample, this clonotype turned up a few times. This chain joins TRBV29-1 and TRBJ2-4; D gene ambiguous. The CDR3 is 10 amino acids. Deletions cut 5 bases from V and 5 bases from J, with 4 bases between. Germline V gene data show CDR1 as SQVTM and CDR2 as ANQGSEA. The CDR3 spells CSVRENIQYF. The CDR3 bases are TGCAGCGTTAGGGAAAACATTCAGTACTTC.

The chain uses TRBV5-6 and TRBJ2-3; TRBD2 aligns across 9 bases. The CDR3 sequence is 17 residues long. Unmatched junction bases numbered 11, after V lost 4 bases and J lost 2 bases. Per germline, CDR1 SGHDT and CDR2 YYEEEE. For the CDR3, the DNA is TGTGCCAGCAGCCGCCCAACGACTAGCGGATTCACAGATACGCAGTATTTT. It yields the protein CASSRPTTSGFTDTQYF.